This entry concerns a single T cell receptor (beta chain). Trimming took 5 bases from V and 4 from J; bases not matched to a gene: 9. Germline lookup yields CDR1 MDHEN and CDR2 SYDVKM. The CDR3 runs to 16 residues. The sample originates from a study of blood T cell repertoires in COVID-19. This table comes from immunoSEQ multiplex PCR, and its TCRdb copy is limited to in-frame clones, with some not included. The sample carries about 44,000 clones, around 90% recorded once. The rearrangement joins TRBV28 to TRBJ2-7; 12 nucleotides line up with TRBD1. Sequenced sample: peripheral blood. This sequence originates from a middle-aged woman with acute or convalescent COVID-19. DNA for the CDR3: TGTGCCAGCAGTGTCTCCGGGACAGGGGGCGAATACGAGCAGTACTTC. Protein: CASSVSGTGGEYEQYF. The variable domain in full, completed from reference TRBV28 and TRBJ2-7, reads DVKVTQSSRYLVKRTGEKVFLECVQDMDHENMFWYRQDPGLGLRLIYFSYDVKMKEKGDIPEGYSVSREKKERFSLILESASTNQTSMYLCASSVSGTGGEYEQYFGPGTRLTVT.